This entry is about one T cell receptor beta chain. Its specificity is not known. The record originates from a study of a mutant IDH1 vaccine in newly diagnosed glioma. Time point indicated: week 23, last vaccination. Doses comprised 300 ug of mutant IDH1 20-mer peptide each, plus topical imiquimod. TCRdb keeps only in-frame clones here, not all; method: immunoSEQ multiplex PCR. This sample has approximately 82,000 clones, with around 85% found just once. The specimen was PBMCs, collected from a glioma patient whose treatment included an IDH1 peptide vaccine. This sequence originates from a man between 25 and 39 years old with glioma. Some clones in this sample may be carry-over from other donors' samples.

DNA of the CDR3: TGTGCCAGCAGAGACCCTTCCGCGAACACCGGGGAGCTGTTTTTT. This encodes CASRDPSANTGELFF. The chain uses TRBV19 and TRBJ2-2; unclear D gene. The germline CDR1 and CDR2 sequences are LNHDA and SQIVND (reference sequence). Deletions cut 9 bases from V and 0 bases from J, with 14 bases between. CDR3 size: 15 residues.